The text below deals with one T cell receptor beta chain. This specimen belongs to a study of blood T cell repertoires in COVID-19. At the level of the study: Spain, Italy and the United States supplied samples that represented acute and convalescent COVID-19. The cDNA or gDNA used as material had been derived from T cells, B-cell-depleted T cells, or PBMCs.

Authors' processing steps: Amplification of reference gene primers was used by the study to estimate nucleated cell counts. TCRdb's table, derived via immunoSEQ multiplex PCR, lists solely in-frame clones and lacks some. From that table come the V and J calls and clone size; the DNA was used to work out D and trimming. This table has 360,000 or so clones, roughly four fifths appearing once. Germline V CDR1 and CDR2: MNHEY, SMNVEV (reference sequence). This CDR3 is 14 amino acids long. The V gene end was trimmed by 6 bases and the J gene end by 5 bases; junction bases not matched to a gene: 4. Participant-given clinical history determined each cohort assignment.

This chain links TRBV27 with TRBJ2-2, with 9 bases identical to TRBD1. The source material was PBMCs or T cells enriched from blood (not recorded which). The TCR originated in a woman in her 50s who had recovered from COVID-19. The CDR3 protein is CASRDRGLTGELFF. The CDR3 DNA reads TGTGCCAGCAGGGACAGGGGTCTTACCGGGGAGCTGTTTTTT.